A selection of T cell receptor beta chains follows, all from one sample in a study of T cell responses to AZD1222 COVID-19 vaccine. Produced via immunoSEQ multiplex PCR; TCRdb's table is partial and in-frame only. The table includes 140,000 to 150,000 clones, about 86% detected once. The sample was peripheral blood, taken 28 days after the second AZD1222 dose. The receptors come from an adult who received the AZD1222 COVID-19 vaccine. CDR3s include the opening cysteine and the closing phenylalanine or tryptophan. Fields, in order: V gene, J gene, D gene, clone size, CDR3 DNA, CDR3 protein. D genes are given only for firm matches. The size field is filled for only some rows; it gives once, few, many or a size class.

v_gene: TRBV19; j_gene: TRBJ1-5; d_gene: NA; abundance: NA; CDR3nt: TGTGCCAGTAGTACCCGTCTACCTTATAGCAATCAGCCCCAGCATTTT; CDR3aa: CASSTRLPYSNQPQHF
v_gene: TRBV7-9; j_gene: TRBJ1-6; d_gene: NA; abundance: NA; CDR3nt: TGTGCCAGCAGCCCCATAACAGGCTGGGATTCACCCCTCCACTTT; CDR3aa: CASSPITGWDSPLHF
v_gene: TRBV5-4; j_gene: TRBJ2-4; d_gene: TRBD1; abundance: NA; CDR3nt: TGTGCCAGCAGCTTGGCCGGACAGGGCGCCAAAAACATTCAGTACTTC; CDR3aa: CASSLAGQGAKNIQYF
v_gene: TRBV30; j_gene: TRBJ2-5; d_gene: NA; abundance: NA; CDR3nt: TGTGCCTGGAGTGTGGTGAGAGCGACCCAGTACTTC; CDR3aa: CAWSVVRATQYF
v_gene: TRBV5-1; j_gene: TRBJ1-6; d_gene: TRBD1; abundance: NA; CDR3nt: TGCGCCAGCAGCTTACAGGGGCCCCCCCTCCACTTT; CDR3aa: CASSLQGPPLHF
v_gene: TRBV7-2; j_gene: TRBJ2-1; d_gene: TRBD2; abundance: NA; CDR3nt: TGTGCCAGCAGCTTAGGGACTAGCGGGGGGGCAAATGAGCAGTTCTTC; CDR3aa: CASSLGTSGGANEQFF
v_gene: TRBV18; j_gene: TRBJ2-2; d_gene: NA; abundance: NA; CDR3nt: TGTGCCAGCTCACCATTGGGGGTTACGGCCGGGGAGCTGTTTTTT; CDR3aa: CASSPLGVTAGELFF
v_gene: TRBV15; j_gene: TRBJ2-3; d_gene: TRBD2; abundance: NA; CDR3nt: TGTGCCACCAGCCGAAAATTGGGCGGGAGGGGCACAGATACGCAGTATTTT; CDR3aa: CATSRKLGGRGTDTQYF
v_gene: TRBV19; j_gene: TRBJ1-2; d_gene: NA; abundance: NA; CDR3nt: TGTGCCAGTAGTGGTAGACCCTATGGCTACACCTTC; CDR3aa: CASSGRPYGYTF
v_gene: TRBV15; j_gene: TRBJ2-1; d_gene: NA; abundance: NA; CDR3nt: TGTGCCACCAGCAGAGAGGTGGGAGATGAGCAGTTCTTC; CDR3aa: CATSREVGDEQFF
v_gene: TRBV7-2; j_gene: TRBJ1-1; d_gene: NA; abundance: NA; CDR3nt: TGTGCCAGCAGCTTAGCAGACATGGGGAACACTGAAGCTTTCTTT; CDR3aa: CASSLADMGNTEAFF
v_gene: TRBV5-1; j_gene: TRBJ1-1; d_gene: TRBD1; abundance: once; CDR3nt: TGCGCCACTAGACAGGGGGCGAACACTGAAGCTTTCTTT; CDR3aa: CATRQGANTEAFF
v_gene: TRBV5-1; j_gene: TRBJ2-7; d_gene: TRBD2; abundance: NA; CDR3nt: TGCGCCAGCACCAACAGCGGGGCCGGGCAGTACTTC; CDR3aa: CASTNSGAGQYF
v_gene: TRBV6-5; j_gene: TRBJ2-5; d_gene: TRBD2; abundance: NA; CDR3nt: TGTGCCAGCAGGGGAGCGGGGGAGACCCAGTACTTC; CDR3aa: CASRGAGETQYF
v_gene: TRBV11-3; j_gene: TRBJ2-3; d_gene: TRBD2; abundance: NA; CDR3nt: TGTGCCAGCAGCTTAAACAGCGGGGCGAGCACGCAGTATTTT; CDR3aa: CASSLNSGASTQYF
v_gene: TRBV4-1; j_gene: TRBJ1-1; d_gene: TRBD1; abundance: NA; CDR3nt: TGCGCCAGCAGCCTTGACTCCGGGACAGGGAAGGCCACTGAAGCTTTCTTT; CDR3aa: CASSLDSGTGKATEAFF
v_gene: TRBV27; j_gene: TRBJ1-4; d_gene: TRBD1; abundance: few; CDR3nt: TGTGCCAGCAGTTTACAGACAGGGCGGACTAATGAAAAACTGTTTTTT; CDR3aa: CASSLQTGRTNEKLFF
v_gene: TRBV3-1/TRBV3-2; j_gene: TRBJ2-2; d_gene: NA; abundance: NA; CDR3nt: TGTGCCAGCAGCCCCCAGGGGAGCGGGACGAACACCGGGGAGCTGTTTTTT; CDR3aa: CASSPQGSGTNTGELFF
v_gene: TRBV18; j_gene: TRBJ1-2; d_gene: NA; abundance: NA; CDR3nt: TGTGCCAGCTCGTCCCCAATGGAGACGGGGGGCTACACCTTC; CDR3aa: CASSSPMETGGYTF
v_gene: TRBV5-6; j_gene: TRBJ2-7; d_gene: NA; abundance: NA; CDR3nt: TGTGCCAGCAGCCCCGCCCCCGGACGCGAGCAGTACTTC; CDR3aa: CASSPAPGREQYF
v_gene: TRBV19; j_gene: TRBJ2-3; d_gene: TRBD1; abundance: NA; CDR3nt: TGTGCCAGTAGTGGAAACAGGGGCCGACCGTTCCCAGATACGCAGTATTTT; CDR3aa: CASSGNRGRPFPDTQYF
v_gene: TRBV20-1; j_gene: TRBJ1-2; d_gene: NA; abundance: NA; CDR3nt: TGCAGTGCTAGCGAAGTCCGTGGCTACACCTTC; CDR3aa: CSASEVRGYTF
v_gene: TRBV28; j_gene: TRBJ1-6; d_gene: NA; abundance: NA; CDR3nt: TGTGCCAGCAGTCCCCAGGGTGGCTCCTATAATTCACCCCTCCACTTT; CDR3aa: CASSPQGGSYNSPLHF
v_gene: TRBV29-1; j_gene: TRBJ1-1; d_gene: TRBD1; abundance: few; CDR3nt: TGCAGCGTTGAAGTTTTCAGGACAGGGGAACTGAACACTGAAGCTTTCTTT; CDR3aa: CSVEVFRTGELNTEAFF
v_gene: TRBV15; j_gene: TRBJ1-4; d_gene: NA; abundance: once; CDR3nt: TGTGCCACCAGCAGAGATGTTGCAACTAATGAAAAACTGTTTTTT; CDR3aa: CATSRDVATNEKLFF
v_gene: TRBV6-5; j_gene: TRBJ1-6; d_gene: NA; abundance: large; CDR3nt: TGTGCCAGCAGTTACCCGCGGGGGGGCGAAAATTCACCCCTCCACTTT; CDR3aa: CASSYPRGGENSPLHF
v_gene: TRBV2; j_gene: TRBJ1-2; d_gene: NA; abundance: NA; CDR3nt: TGTGCCAGCAGTGACCAGGGATTGCGGGGCTACACCTTC; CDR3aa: CASSDQGLRGYTF
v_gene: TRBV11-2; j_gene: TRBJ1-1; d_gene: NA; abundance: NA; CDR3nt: TGTGCCAGTCTCCCTTACCCGGGACAAAGGGACACTGAAGCTTTCTTT; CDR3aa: CASLPYPGQRDTEAFF
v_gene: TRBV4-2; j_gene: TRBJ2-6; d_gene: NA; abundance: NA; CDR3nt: TGTGCCAGCAGCCAAGATTGGAGGGCTGGGGCCAACGTCCTGACTTTC; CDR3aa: CASSQDWRAGANVLTF
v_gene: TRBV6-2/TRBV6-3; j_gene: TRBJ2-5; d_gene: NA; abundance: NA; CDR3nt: TGTGCCAGCAGTTACTCGTGGGAGGACCACCAAGAGACCCAGTACTTC; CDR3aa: CASSYSWEDHQETQYF
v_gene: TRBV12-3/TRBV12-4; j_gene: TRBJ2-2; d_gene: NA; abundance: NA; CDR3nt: TGTGCCAGCAGTACCGGACCCGCCGGGGAGCTGTTTTTT; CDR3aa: CASSTGPAGELFF
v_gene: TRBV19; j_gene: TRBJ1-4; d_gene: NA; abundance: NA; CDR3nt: TGTGCCAGTAGTACCACAGGAACTAATGAAAAACTGTTTTTT; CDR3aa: CASSTTGTNEKLFF
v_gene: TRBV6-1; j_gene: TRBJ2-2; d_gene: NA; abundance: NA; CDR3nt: TGTGCCAGCAGTGAACAGGTGCGGAACACCGGGGAGCTGTTTTTT; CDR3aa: CASSEQVRNTGELFF
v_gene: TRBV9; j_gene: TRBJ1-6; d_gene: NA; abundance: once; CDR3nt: TGTGCCAGCAGCGTAGGTCTGGAGGCGAGCTCCTATAATTCACCCCTCCACTTT; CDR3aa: CASSVGLEASSYNSPLHF
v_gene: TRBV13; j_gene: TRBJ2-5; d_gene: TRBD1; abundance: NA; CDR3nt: TGTGCCAGCAGCTTCGCGGGCTCCAGGGGGCGCATGGAGACCCAGTACTTC; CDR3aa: CASSFAGSRGRMETQYF
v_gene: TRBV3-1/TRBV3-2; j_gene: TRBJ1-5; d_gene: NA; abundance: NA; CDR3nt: TGTGCCAGCAGCTCAGGGTATAATCAGCCCCAGCATTTT; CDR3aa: CASSSGYNQPQHF
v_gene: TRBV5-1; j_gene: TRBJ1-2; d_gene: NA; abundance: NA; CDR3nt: TGCGCCAGCAGCTTGTCAGAAAACTATGGCTACACCTTC; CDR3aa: CASSLSENYGYTF
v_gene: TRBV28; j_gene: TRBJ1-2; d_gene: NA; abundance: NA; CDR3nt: TGTGCCAGCAGACCCGAGGGCTACTATGGCTACACCTTC; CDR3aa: CASRPEGYYGYTF
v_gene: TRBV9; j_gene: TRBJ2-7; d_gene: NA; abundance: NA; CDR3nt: TGTGCCAGCAGCCCGGGCACAACCTACGAGCAGTACTTC; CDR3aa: CASSPGTTYEQYF
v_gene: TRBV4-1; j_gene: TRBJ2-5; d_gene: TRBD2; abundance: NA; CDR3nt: TGCGCCAGCAGCCAAGGTCCTCCCCTAGCGGGGGGGCCCCAAGAGACCCAGTACTTC; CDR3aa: CASSQGPPLAGGPQETQYF